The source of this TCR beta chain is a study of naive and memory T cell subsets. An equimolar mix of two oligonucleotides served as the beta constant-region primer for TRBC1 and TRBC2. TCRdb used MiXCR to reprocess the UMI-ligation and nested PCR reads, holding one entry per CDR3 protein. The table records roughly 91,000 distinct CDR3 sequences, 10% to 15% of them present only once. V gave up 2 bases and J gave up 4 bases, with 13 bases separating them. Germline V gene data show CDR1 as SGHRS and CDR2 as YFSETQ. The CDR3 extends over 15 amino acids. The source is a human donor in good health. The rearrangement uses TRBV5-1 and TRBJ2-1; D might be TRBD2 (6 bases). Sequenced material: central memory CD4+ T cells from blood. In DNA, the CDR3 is TGCGCCAGCAGCTTCAGACTAGATACTTACAATGAGCAGTTCTTC. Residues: CASSFRLDTYNEQFF.